These 12 T cell receptor beta chains were sequenced from one sample in a study of control samples from healthy donors and cancer patients. The method was immunoSEQ multiplex PCR; TCRdb's version includes in-frame clones alone and lacks a portion of them. The table includes 150,000 to 200,000 clones, 94% detected once. Sequenced input: blood. The source of these receptors is a woman between 40 and 55 years old in good health.

V and J are TRBV4-3 and TRBJ2-7; 12 bases map to TRBD2. CDR1 and CDR2 (germline): LGHNA, YSLEER. This CDR3 has 15 residues. The V and J ends lost 2 bases and 3 bases, in that order; junction bases with no gene match: 2. Written as DNA, the CDR3 is TGCGCCAGCAGCCAACGACTAGCGGGAGTCTACGAGCAGTACTTC. It encodes CASSQRLAGVYEQYF.

The count of this clone is one. The V and J genes are TRBV7-2 and TRBJ1-1; D perhaps matches TRBD1 (5 bases). The V end was cut by 2 bases, the J end by 4 bases, with 11 bases between. Germline V gene sequence: CDR1 SGHTA, CDR2 FQGNSA. This CDR3 spans 14 amino acids. The CDR3 here is CASSLQGWGTEAFF. In DNA form, the CDR3 reads TGTGCCAGCAGCTTACAGGGCTGGGGCACTGAAGCTTTCTTT.

V gene TRBV6-1 combines with J gene TRBJ1-4; no clear D. V was pared by 1 base and J by 4 bases, with 10 bases between. This CDR3 comprises 15 residues. CDR1 and CDR2 (germline): MNHNS, SASEGT. The CDR3 is CASSEVWRHNEKLFF. The CDR3 DNA sequence: TGTGCCAGCAGTGAAGTTTGGCGGCATAATGAAAAACTGTTTTTT.

CDR3 bases: TGTGCCAGCAGCAATGGACTCAACAATGAGCAGTTCTTC. It translates to CASSNGLNNEQFF. The chain links TRBV5-6 to TRBJ2-1; a possible D gene is TRBD2 (5 bases). Between the trimmed V and J ends, which lost 4 bases and 5 bases, there was a span of 10 bases. The CDR3 extends over 13 amino acids. Germline V CDR1 and CDR2: SGHDT, YYEEEE.

The genes are TRBV7-2 and TRBJ2-1; D is unclear. This CDR3 comprises 16 residues. Germline-derived CDR1 and CDR2 are SGHTA and FQGNSA. Trimming took off 3 bases at V and 3 bases at J, with 15 bases between the two ends. The CDR3 DNA reads as TGTGCCAGCAGCTTTGCTGGCGGTCCTGGCTACAATGAGCAGTTCTTC. Protein: CASSFAGGPGYNEQFF.

The chain combines TRBV9 with TRBJ2-7; TRBD2 agrees at 9 bases. This CDR3 is 15 amino acids long. Germline V lookup: CDR1 SGDLS, CDR2 YYNGEE. The V gene end was trimmed by 7 bases and the J gene end by 2 bases; junction bases not matched to a gene: 10. The CDR3 here is CASSPKAGGPYEQYF. The DNA of the CDR3 is TGTGCCAGCTCGCCTAAGGCGGGAGGGCCCTACGAGCAGTACTTC.

The chain links TRBV5-6 to TRBJ1-1; D is uncertain. The CDR3 loop spans 14 amino acids. V shed 0 bases and J shed 2 bases, with 8 bases lying between them. Germline lookup yields CDR1 SGHDT and CDR2 YYEEEE. The CDR3 DNA follows: TGTGCCAGCAGCTTGGTCGGGTTAAACACTGAAGCTTTCTTT. It translates to CASSLVGLNTEAFF.

J is TRBJ1-2 and V is TRBV5-4; D is unclear. V lost 2 bases, J lost 5 bases, and 10 bases lay in between. Looked up from germline, CDR1 is SGHNT and CDR2 is YYREEE (reference sequence). This CDR3 region has 13 residues. The CDR3 loop reads CASSFSTVYGYTF. The CDR3 DNA reads TGTGCCAGCAGCTTCTCGACGGTTTATGGCTACACCTTC.

This clone showed up just once. This sequence joins TRBV5-4 and TRBJ2-1; TRBD2 aligns across 11 bases. Per the germline V gene, CDR1 is SGHNT and CDR2 is YYREEE (reference sequence). The CDR3 extends over 15 amino acids. Losses at the gene ends were 5 bases for V and 8 bases for J; bases not matched to a gene: 9. As DNA, the CDR3 is TGTGCCAGCAGATCCTTAGCGGGGGGGCCCCATGAGCAGTTCTTC. Translating it yields CASRSLAGGPHEQFF.

The V gene is TRBV7-8, the J gene TRBJ1-2; 7 bases match TRBD1. This CDR3 comprises 17 residues. The V gene end was trimmed by 3 bases and the J gene end by 2 bases; junction bases not matched to a gene: 12. Germline CDR1 is SGHVS and CDR2 is FQNEAQ. The CDR3 region is CASSFSGTAPQNYGYTF. The DNA of the CDR3 is TGTGCCAGCAGCTTCTCCGGGACAGCACCCCAAAACTATGGCTACACCTTC. Looking up the rest from reference TRBV7-8 and TRBJ1-2 gives the full variable domain: GAGVSQSPRYKVAKRGQDVALRCDPISGHVSLFWYQQALGQGPEFLTYFQNEAQLDKSGLPSDRFFAERPEGSVSTLKIQRTQQEDSAVYLCASSFSGTAPQNYGYTFGSGTRLTVV.

Regarding this clone: The same CDR3 also results from other DNA sequences found in this sample. V usage is TRBV29-1 and J usage is TRBJ1-2; 9 bases fit TRBD1. The CDR3 sequence is 13 residues long. V lost 7 bases to trimming and J lost 0 bases; unmatched junction nucleotides: 3. In germline, CDR1 is SQVTM, CDR2 ANQGSEA. The CDR3 sequence: CSAGQGANYGYTF. In nucleotides, the CDR3 is TGCAGCGCGGGACAGGGTGCTAACTATGGCTACACCTTC.

CDR3 residues: CASSQDRAVSAEAFF. The CDR3, as DNA: TGCGCCAGCAGCCAAGATAGAGCAGTATCCGCTGAAGCTTTCTTT. V gene TRBV4-1 combines with J gene TRBJ1-1; no firm D call. CDR1 and CDR2 from the germline V gene are MGHRA and YSYEKL. The CDR3 runs 15 residues. Trimming left V 0 bases short and J 6 bases short, with 14 bases between.